The 9 T cell receptor beta chains below were found in one sample sequenced in a study of early stage breast cancer tumors. The table came from immunoSEQ multiplex PCR; TCRdb's copy has only in-frame clones and leaves some out. The table lists more than 65,000 clones, more than 70% of them singletons. Sample: blood. These TCRs come from a person in their 40s with breast cancer.

This rearrangement joins TRBV28 to TRBJ2-7; unclear D gene. Germline V CDR1 and CDR2: MDHEN, SYDVKM. The CDR3 totals 11 residues. Trimming pared 6 bases from V and 5 bases from J, leaving 8 bases between. CDR3 bases: TGTGCCAGCAGCTCTAGGGACGAGCAGTACTTC. Amino acids: CASSSRDEQYF. The full variable domain, rest sourced from reference TRBV28 and TRBJ2-7, is DVKVTQSSRYLVKRTGEKVFLECVQDMDHENMFWYRQDPGLGLRLIYFSYDVKMKEKGDIPEGYSVSREKKERFSLILESASTNQTSMYLCASSSRDEQYFGPGTRLTVT.

The CDR3 bases are TGTGCCAGCAGTGAAGCGGGGTTCAGCTCCGATCAGCCCCAGCATTTT. Protein product: CASSEAGFSSDQPQHF. The J gene is TRBJ1-5, the V gene TRBV6-1; D gene ambiguous. Germline CDR1 is MNHNS and CDR2 is SASEGT. Trimming removed 0 bases at V and 5 bases at J, with 14 bases between. This CDR3 is 16 amino acids long.

This chain joins TRBV10-2 and TRBJ2-7; tentative D call: TRBD1 (6 bases). Germline-derived CDR1 and CDR2 are WSHSY and SAAADI. V was cut by 6 bases and J by 0 bases, with 12 bases left in between. The CDR3 length is 14 residues. CDR3 in DNA: TGCGCCAGCAGCGACAGGACCCCCTCCTACGAGCAGTACTTC. This codes for CASSDRTPSYEQYF.

The CDR3 spells CAISESGSQETQYF. CDR3 DNA: TGTGCCATCAGTGAGTCTGGCAGTCAAGAGACCCAGTACTTC. The chain couples TRBV10-3 to TRBJ2-5; the D is unclear. This CDR3 contains 14 residues. CDR1 ENHRY and CDR2 SYGVKD come from the germline V gene. Trimming removed 0 bases from V and 2 bases from J, with 7 bases in between.

V is TRBV4-1 and J is TRBJ2-1; 9 bases line up with TRBD2. Trimming at V came to 1 base and at J to 4 bases, leaving 8 bases not matched to a gene. The CDR3 is 17 amino acids. The germline V gene encodes CDR1 MGHRA and CDR2 YSYEKL. The CDR3 sequence is CASSQGLAGVLYNEQFF. CDR3 bases: TGCGCCAGCAGCCAAGGGTTAGCGGGAGTGTTATACAATGAGCAGTTCTTC.

V is TRBV7-9 and J is TRBJ2-2, with D maybe TRBD2 (6 bases). Trimming took 10 bases from V and 4 from J, leaving 19 bases between them. The CDR3 is made up of 15 amino acids. The V gene's germline CDR1 is SEHNR and CDR2 FQNEAQ (reference sequence). CDR3 amino acids: CANVGAGLGTGELFF. In DNA form, the CDR3 reads TGTGCCAACGTAGGTGCGGGGCTGGGCACCGGGGAGCTGTTTTTT.

Of note for this clone: The sample has other DNA sequences that encode this CDR3 too. The chain is built from TRBV5-1 and TRBJ2-2; D possibly matches TRBD1 or TRBD2 (5 bases each). V was pared by 0 bases and J by 3 bases, with 12 bases between. Germline V gene data show CDR1 as SGHRS and CDR2 as YFSETQ. This CDR3 has 16 residues. The CDR3 spells CASSLEPGRDTGELFF. DNA for the CDR3: TGCGCCAGCAGCTTGGAACCGGGGCGCGACACCGGGGAGCTGTTTTTT.

This clone was seen a few times. The V gene is TRBV2, the J gene TRBJ1-1; D is unresolved. The V and J ends lost 7 bases and 0 bases respectively, with 9 bases between them. Germline values: CDR1 SNHLY, CDR2 FYNNEI. The CDR3 has 13 residues. The CDR3 region has the DNA TGTGCCAGCACGAGTTACATGAACACTGAAGCTTTCTTT. Its protein product is CASTSYMNTEAFF.

This chain joins TRBV4-1 and TRBJ2-7, with D perhaps matching TRBD1 (5 bases). Germline assignment: CDR1 MGHRA and CDR2 YSYEKL. The V end was cut by 1 base, the J end by 1 base, with 11 bases between. This CDR3 spans 15 amino acids. As DNA, the CDR3 is TGCGCCAGCAGCCAAGGAGGACACATGTCCTACGAGCAGTACTTC. Amino acid sequence: CASSQGGHMSYEQYF.